This T cell receptor (beta chain) was found in a study of blood T cell repertoires in COVID-19. At the level of the study: Samples of COVID-19 (acute and convalescent) were obtained from the United States, Italy and Spain. Sample material is recorded as cDNA or gDNA derived from T cells, B-cell-depleted T cells, or PBMCs.

Allocation to cohorts depended on clinical history reported by the participants. This clone has more than one count but fewer than ten. The CDR3 contains 14 residues. The V gene end was trimmed by 0 bases and the J gene end by 6 bases; junction bases not matched to a gene: 3. From germline, CDR1 is SGHTA and CDR2 FQGNSA. Source study methods: Reference gene primer amplification in the assay estimated nucleated cell counts. Measured with immunoSEQ multiplex PCR; TCRdb has only the in-frame clones, and not every one. V and J calls and clone size are those listed in that table; D and trimming were worked out from the DNA. Counted here are hundreds of thousands of clones, approximately 85% occurring once; the ten biggest clones make up approximately 9.6%.

This clonotype originated in a woman between 50 and 59 years old with acute COVID-19. The specimen sequenced was PBMCs or T cells enriched from blood (not recorded which). The chain employs TRBV7-2 and TRBJ2-7, with TRBD1 identical over 9 bases. The CDR3, as DNA: TGTGCCAGCAGCTTAGCGGGACAGGGTCGCGAGCAGTACTTC. Translated: CASSLAGQGREQYF.